The source of this TCR beta chain is a study of OX40 agonist ivuxolimab in advanced cancers. In the study overall: Ivuxolimab is a fully human IgG2 antibody that activates OX40 (CD134). Every 2 weeks, ivuxolimab was infused into the patients intravenously at between 0.01 and 10 mg/kg.

Worth noting for this clone: Its antigen is as yet unknown.

Sequenced by immunoSEQ multiplex PCR; TCRdb stores in-frame clones only, minus some. The table shows about 94,000 clones, with approximately 90% occurring only once. V lost 3 bases to trimming and J lost 6 bases, with 4 bases between them. The CDR3 has 11 residues. Germline V gives CDR1 SGHDN, CDR2 FVKESK. General study results and limits: Compared with others, partial responders at 0.1-3.0 mg/kg displayed clonal expansion among the lowest. Some of the nonresponding patients also showed low levels of normalized T-cell clonal expansion.

This material consisted of CD4+ or CD8+ T cells sorted from blood, taken in a trial of the OX40 agonist ivuxolimab. The TCR sequence derives from an adult with an advanced solid tumor such as melanoma, head and neck, liver or kidney cancer. The V and J genes are TRBV14 and TRBJ2-3; D not resolved. The CDR3 region has the DNA TGTGCCAGCAGCCAGGTGGATACGCAGTATTTT. Translating it yields CASSQVDTQYF.